This TCR beta chain was identified in a study of OX40 agonist ivuxolimab in advanced cancers. Broadly, across the study: Ivuxolimab was an agonistic, fully human IgG2 monoclonal antibody directed against OX40 (CD134), a costimulatory receptor. Intravenous ivuxolimab was administered to patients every 2 weeks at six dose levels: 0.01, 0.1, 0.3, 1.5, 3 and 10 mg/kg. Of the approximately 50 patients in dose escalation, 19 had hepatocellular carcinoma, about 15 had melanoma, 9 had renal cell carcinoma and 9 had head and neck cancer. A male proportion of almost 85% and a mean age of 60 years, ranging from 23 to 79, were recorded for the dose-escalation cohort. Prior anti-PD-1, anti-PD-L1 or anti-CTLA-4 therapy was permitted, and about two fifths of dose-escalation patients had received checkpoint inhibitors. Partial responses occurred in three dose-escalation patients: two with cutaneous melanoma and one with hepatocellular carcinoma. Peripheral TCRbeta sequencing was intended to test whether TCR sequence diversity was altered and clonal T-cell expansion was caused by ivuxolimab. The paper describes the monotherapy dose-escalation part (N of about 50 patients) of the phase I trial of ivuxolimab.

Genomic DNA was extracted from sorted cells for sequencing of the TCRbeta CDR3 region. The immunoSEQ Assay was used for sequencing of TCRbeta CDR3 regions. TCRdb stores this immuneACCESS table with in-frame sequences only. Part of the clones is absent; in the studies checked, under half of the shortfall reflects unresolved V genes, and no reason is known for the rest. The sample table holds some 70,000 clones, of which more than 70% were seen once. The ten largest clones add up to more than 1% of the sample. Note on this clone: Its binding antigen is unknown. Nothing much larger sits one base from this clone, and base qualities are not available.

What the authors observed across the whole study: At doses of 0.1 to 3.0 mg/kg, clonal expansion of both CD4+ and CD8+ blood T cells was observed from baseline to week 6. Low levels of normalized T-cell clonal expansion were also seen in some nonresponding patients. Partial responders in the 0.1-3.0 mg/kg groups had among the lowest normalized peripheral clonal expansion, especially among CD8+ T cells. On average, CD8+ T cells showed more expanded clones than CD4+ T cells after ivuxolimab. The antigen specificity of the peripheral T cells that underwent clonal expansion was not determined.

The trial excluded patients who had a history of autoimmune disease or who were on systemic immunosuppression. Peripheral blood for TCR sequencing was collected from all dose cohorts at baseline, on cycle 4 day 1, and on cycle 7 day 1. The samples were taken from a phase I, first-in-human, multicenter, open-label dose-escalation trial of ivuxolimab. Adults with locally advanced or metastatic head and neck squamous cell, hepatocellular, melanoma or renal cell carcinoma were enrolled in the trial. Before TCR sequencing, CD4+ and CD8+ T cells were separately sorted from peripheral blood. Its CDR3 holds 14 amino acids, cysteine through phenylalanine. CDR3 DNA is the only sequence kept; it has 42 bases, read in frame from the first base. CDR1 and CDR2 are drawn from the germline V gene (reference sequence): WNHNN, SYGVQD. After removal of 2 bases from V and 7 bases from J, the junction retains 7 bases not matched to a gene.

The TCR sequence derives from an adult with an advanced solid tumor such as melanoma, head and neck, liver or kidney cancer. The chain couples TRBV10-1 to TRBJ2-5, with 7 bases aligning to TRBD1. The material sequenced was CD4+ or CD8+ T cells sorted from blood, taken in a trial of the OX40 agonist ivuxolimab. The DNA is as follows: TGCGCCAGCAGTGAGACGCAGGGGGTTTCGACCCAGTACTTC. Translation gives CASSETQGVSTQYF.